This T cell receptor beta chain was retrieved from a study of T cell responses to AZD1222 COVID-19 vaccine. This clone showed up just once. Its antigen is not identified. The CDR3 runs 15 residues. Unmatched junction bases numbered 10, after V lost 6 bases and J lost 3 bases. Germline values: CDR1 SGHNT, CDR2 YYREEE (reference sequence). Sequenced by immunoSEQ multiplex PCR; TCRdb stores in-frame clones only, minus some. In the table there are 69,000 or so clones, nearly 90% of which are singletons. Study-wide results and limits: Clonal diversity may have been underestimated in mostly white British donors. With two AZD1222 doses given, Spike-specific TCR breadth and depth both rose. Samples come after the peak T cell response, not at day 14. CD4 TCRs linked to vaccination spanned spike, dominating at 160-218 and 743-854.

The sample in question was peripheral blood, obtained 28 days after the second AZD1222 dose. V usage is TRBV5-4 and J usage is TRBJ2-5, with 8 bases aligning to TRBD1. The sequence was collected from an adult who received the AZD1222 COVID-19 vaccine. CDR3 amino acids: CASTQRPGGEETQYF. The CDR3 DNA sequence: TGTGCCAGCACCCAGCGCCCAGGGGGCGAAGAGACCCAGTACTTC.